The clone carrying this T cell receptor beta chain was detected only a few times. As yet, its antigen is unknown. Germline values: CDR1 SGHDT, CDR2 YYEEEE. The CDR3 is made up of 14 amino acids. The ends lost 4 bases at V and 0 bases at J; junction bases unmatched: 4. The data belong to a study of PD-1 blockade in classical Hodgkin lymphoma. Some clones are missing from TCRdb's copy, which holds only in-frame ones; the method was immunoSEQ multiplex PCR. The table includes about 20,000 clones, around three quarters detected once. Time point: cycle 4 day 1 (C4D1), after five to seven weeks of nivolumab. Every patient had relapsed following autologous stem cell transplantation, and cohorts differed in brentuximab vedotin exposure. Complete response, partial response or progressive disease was recorded as best response. The study's findings and limits: Patients who responded completely had about the same baseline diversity as newly diagnosed patients. While CD8+ TCR diversity did not rise significantly by C4D1, CD4+ TCR diversity did.

This sequence was found in a human donor with classical Hodgkin lymphoma. Sequencing was performed on peripheral blood mononuclear cells (PBMCs), taken before the fourth cycle of nivolumab. The chain joins TRBV5-6 to TRBJ2-7, with 7 bases identical to TRBD1. The CDR3 nucleotides are TGTGCCAGCAGCACACAGGGGAGCTCCTACGAGCAGTACGTC. Translation gives CASSTQGSSYEQYV.